The present T cell receptor (beta chain) was sequenced within a study of T cells in Graves' hyperthyroidism and ophthalmopathy. V was pared by 2 bases and J by 4 bases, with 12 bases between. The CDR3 contains 14 residues. Germline assignment: CDR1 MNHEY and CDR2 SMNVEV (reference sequence). Investigators excluded patients with uncontrolled infection, other autoimmune disease, pregnancy or lactation. The study based diagnoses on clinical symptoms, serum thyroxine and TRAb, thyroid ultrasound and orbital computed tomography. RNA transcripts yielded amplified TCR beta CDR3 regions. TCR CDR3 underwent first-round RT-PCR with the HTBI primer set. TCRdb re-derived calls from the multiplex PCR reads in MiXCR, one entry per CDR3 protein. Among about 210,000 distinct CDR3 sequences, 17% were seen once, and the ten largest hold roughly 50%. This clonotype was seen only a few times.

The chain carries TRBV27 and TRBJ2-7; D remains unclear. The origin of this receptor is a man in his fifties with Graves' hyperthyroidism. The specimen was blood. Here the CDR3 reads CASSLVSKPYEQYF. In nucleotides, the CDR3 is TGTGCCAGCAGTTTAGTCTCCAAACCTTACGAGCAGTACTTC.